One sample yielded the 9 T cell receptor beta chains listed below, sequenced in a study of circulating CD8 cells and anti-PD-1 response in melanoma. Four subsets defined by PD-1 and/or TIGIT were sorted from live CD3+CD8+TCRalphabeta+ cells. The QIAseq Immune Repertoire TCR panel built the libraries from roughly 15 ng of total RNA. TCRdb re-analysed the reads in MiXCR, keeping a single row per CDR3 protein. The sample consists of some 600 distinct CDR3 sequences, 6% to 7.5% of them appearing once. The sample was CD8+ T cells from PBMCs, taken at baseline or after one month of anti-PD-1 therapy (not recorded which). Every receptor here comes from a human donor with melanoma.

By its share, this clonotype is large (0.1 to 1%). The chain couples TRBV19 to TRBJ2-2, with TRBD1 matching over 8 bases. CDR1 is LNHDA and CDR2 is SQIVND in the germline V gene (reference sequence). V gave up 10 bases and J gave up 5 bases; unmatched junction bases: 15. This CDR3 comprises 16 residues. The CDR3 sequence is CATDNPGTGRTGELFF. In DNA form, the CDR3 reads TGTGCCACCGACAACCCCGGGACAGGAAGGACCGGGGAGCTGTTTTTT.

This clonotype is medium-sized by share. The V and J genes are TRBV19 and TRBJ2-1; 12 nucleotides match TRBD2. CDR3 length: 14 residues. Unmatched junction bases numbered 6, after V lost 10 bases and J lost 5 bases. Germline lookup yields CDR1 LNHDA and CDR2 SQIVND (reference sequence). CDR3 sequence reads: CATALAGGDNEQFF. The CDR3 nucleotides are TGTGCCACCGCTCTAGCGGGGGGGGACAATGAGCAGTTCTTC.

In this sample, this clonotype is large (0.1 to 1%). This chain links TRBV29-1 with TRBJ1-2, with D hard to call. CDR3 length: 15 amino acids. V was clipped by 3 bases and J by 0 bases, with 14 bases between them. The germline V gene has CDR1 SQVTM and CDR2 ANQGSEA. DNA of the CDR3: TGCAGCGTTGAGGCCTTTGGAGGGACTAACTATGGCTACACCTTC. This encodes CSVEAFGGTNYGYTF.

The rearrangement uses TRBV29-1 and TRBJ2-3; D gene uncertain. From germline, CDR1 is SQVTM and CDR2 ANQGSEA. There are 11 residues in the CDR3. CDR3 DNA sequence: TGCGGCTTCCCAGCCACGGATACGCAGTATTTT. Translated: CGFPATDTQYF.

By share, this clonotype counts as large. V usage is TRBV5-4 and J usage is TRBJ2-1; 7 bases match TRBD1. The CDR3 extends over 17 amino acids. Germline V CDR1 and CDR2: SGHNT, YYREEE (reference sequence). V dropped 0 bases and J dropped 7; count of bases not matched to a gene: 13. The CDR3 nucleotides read TGTGCCAGCAGCTTGGCCTTGTGGACAGGCGTTGTGAATGAGCAGTTCTTC. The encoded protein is CASSLALWTGVVNEQFF.

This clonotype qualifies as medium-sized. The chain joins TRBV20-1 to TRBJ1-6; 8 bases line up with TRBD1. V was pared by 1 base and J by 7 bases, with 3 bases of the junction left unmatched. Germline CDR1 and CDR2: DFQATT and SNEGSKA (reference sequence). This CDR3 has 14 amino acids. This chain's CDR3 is CSARGQGANSPLHF. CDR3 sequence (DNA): TGCAGTGCTAGAGGGCAGGGGGCAAATTCACCCCTCCACTTT.

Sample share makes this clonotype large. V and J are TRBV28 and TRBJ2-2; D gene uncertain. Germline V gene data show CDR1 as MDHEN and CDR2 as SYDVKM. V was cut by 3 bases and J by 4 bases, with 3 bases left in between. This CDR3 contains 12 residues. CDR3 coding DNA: TGTGCCAGCAGTTTCGGCACCGGGGAGCTGTTTTTT. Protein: CASSFGTGELFF. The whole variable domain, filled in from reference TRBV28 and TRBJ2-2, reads DVKVTQSSRYLVKRTGEKVFLECVQDMDHENMFWYRQDPGLGLRLIYFSYDVKMKEKGDIPEGYSVSREKKERFSLILESASTNQTSMYLCASSFGTGELFFGEGSRLTVL.

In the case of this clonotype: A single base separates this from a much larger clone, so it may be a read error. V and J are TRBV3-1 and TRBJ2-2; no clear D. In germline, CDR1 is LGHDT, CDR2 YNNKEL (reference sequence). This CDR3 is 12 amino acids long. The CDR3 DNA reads TGTGCCAGCGGCCATGGATCCGGGGAGCTGTTTTTT. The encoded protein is CASGHGSGELFF.

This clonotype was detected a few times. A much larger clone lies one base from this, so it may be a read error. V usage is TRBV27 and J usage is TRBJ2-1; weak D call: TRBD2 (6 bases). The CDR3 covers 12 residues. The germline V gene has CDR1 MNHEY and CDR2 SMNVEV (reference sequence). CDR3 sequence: CASSPNYNERVF. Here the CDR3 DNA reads TGTGCCAGCAGTCCGAACTACAATGAGCGGGTCTTC.